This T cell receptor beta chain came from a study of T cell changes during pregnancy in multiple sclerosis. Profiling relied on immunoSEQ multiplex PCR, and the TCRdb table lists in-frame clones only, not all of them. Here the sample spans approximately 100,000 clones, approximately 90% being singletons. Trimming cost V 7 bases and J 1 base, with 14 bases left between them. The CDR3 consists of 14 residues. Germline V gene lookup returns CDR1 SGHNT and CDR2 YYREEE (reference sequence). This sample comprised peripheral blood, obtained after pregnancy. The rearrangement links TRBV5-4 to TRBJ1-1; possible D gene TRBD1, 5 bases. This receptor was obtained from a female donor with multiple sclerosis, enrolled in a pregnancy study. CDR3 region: CASWSGVGNTEAFF. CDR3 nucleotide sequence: TGTGCCAGCTGGTCGGGGGTGGGGAACACTGAAGCTTTCTTT. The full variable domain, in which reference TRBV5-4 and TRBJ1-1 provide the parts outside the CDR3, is ETGVTQSPTHLIKTRGQQVTLRCSSQSGHNTVSWYQQALGQGPQFIFQYYREEENGRGNFPPRFSGLQFPNYSSELNVNALELDDSALYLCASWSGVGNTEAFFGQGTRLTVV.